This record concerns one TCR beta chain sequence. As originally analysed: By means of reference gene primer amplification, nucleated cell counts were estimated. Produced via immunoSEQ multiplex PCR; TCRdb's table is partial and in-frame only. V and J calls and clone size are copied from that table; D and trimming were computed from the DNA. The sample contains about 200,000 clones, more than 70% of which appear only once. The record originates from a study of blood T cell repertoires in COVID-19. In the study overall: Sites in the United States, Italy and Spain provided acute and convalescent COVID-19 samples. From T cells, B-cell-depleted T cells, or PBMCs came the material, which was cDNA or gDNA.

This CDR3 spans 15 amino acids. Germline trimming cut 0 bases from V and 6 bases from J; bases unmatched to any gene: 4. CDR1 is SGHRS, CDR2 YFSETQ, per germline. Enrollees, about 18 to 95 years old, lived in 24 US areas. The sequencing input was PBMCs or T cells enriched from blood (not recorded which). The sequence was obtained from a woman younger than 30 who had recovered from COVID-19. V usage is TRBV5-1 and J usage is TRBJ1-4; 8 nucleotides line up with TRBD1. This chain's CDR3 is CASSLARGLYEKLFF. CDR3 in DNA: TGCGCCAGCAGCTTGGCCAGGGGGCTGTATGAAAAACTGTTTTTT.